This T cell receptor beta chain derives from a study of shared clonotypes between healthy human individuals. Whole-study findings and limits: Depth of sequencing was expected to influence donor clonotype sharing. Relative to clonotypes present in all four donors, those not shared had lower generation probabilities. Sharing across four donors was highest in naive CD4 (roughly 5%) and lowest in memory CD8 (about 0.4%).

Sequencing used immunoSEQ multiplex PCR; TCRdb keeps in-frame clones, though not all of them. The sample has some 980,000 clones, about three quarters seen once. CDR3 length equals 15 residues. V was pared by 0 bases and J by 4 bases, with 6 bases of the junction left unmatched. Germline V gene sequence: CDR1 SGDLS, CDR2 YYNGEE. Note on this clone: Its antigen is not identified.

The chain has TRBV9 and TRBJ2-7; 8 bases agree with TRBD2. Sample: memory CD4+ T cells sorted from blood. Subset noted: CD45RA-negative fraction. The sequence was obtained from a man aged 18 to 29 in good health. In DNA, the CDR3 is TGTGCCAGCAGCGTAGGCGGCGGGGGGCTTTACGAGCAGTACTTC. It yields the protein CASSVGGGGLYEQYF.